The T cell receptor (beta chain) described here comes from a study of blood T cell repertoires in COVID-19. The trim removed 1 base at V and 6 bases at J, leaving 8 bases unmatched. The CDR3 sequence is 15 residues long. In germline, CDR1 is MGHRA, CDR2 YSYEKL. How the authors handled the data: Reference gene primer amplification yielded estimated nucleated cell counts. The assay was immunoSEQ multiplex PCR, and TCRdb's table has in-frame clones only and misses some. V, J and clone size are those of that table, while D and trimming were read from the DNA. The table records roughly 54,000 clones, approximately 87% of them present only once.

The chain couples TRBV4-1 to TRBJ2-7, with 8 nucleotides matching TRBD1. The TCR sequence derives from a woman aged 60 to 75 with COVID-19, enrolled during active disease. Specimen: peripheral blood. The CDR3 protein is CASSQGWTGSSEQYF. The CDR3 coding sequence is TGCGCCAGCAGCCAAGGGTGGACAGGGTCGAGCGAGCAGTACTTC.